This T cell receptor (beta chain) was identified during a study of T cell responses to AZD1222 COVID-19 vaccine. The CDR3 sequence is 15 residues long. Trimming took off 1 base at V and 10 bases at J, with 20 bases between the two ends. Germline CDR1 is SGHRS and CDR2 is YFSETQ. TCRdb keeps only in-frame clones here, not all; method: immunoSEQ multiplex PCR. Of more than 120,000 clones listed, 85% to 90% are singletons. The input for sequencing was peripheral blood, taken 28 days after the second AZD1222 dose. This chain links TRBV5-1 with TRBJ1-2, with D tentatively TRBD1 (6 bases). The receptor comes from an adult who received the AZD1222 COVID-19 vaccine. The CDR3 coding sequence is TGCGCCAGCAGCTTGAGTAGGACCTCAGGGGTGGACTACACCTTC. Translated, it gives CASSLSRTSGVDYTF.